These 25 T cell receptor beta chains share one sample of origin, sequenced in a study of T-cell memory formation after mild COVID-19. TCRdb re-called the 5' RACE reads through MiXCR, storing one row per CDR3 protein. The profile shows about 110,000 distinct CDR3 sequences, approximately 15% of them singletons. Sequenced material: PBMCs or a T cell subset sorted from them (not recorded which). These receptors were taken from a man between 18 and 35 years old who had mild COVID-19 (a few samples of this study predate the infection). Cell type and time point are not known.

This clonotype has only a few counts. V usage is TRBV27 and J usage is TRBJ2-7; D unresolved. The germline CDR1 and CDR2 sequences are MNHEY and SMNVEV (reference sequence). The CDR3 has 15 residues. Trimming stripped 5 bases from V and 0 bases from J, with 14 bases between. The CDR3: CASSPFGPSSYEQYF. CDR3 coding DNA: TGTGCCAGCAGTCCCTTCGGGCCCAGCTCCTACGAGCAGTACTTC.

There are a few counts of this clonotype. The genes are TRBV15 and TRBJ2-3; D not resolved. There are 15 residues in the CDR3. Per germline, CDR1 LNHNV and CDR2 YYDKDF (reference sequence). The V end lost 0 bases, the J end lost 4 bases, and 11 bases lay between the germline ends. CDR3 nucleotide sequence: TGTGCCACCAGCAGAGATCGTTCAGGTGCAGATACGCAGTATTTT. The encoded protein is CATSRDRSGADTQYF.

This clonotype has more than one count but fewer than ten. This chain joins TRBV28 and TRBJ1-1; D is uncertain. This CDR3 is built from 11 residues. Per germline, CDR1 MDHEN and CDR2 SYDVKM. V dropped 5 bases and J dropped 3 bases, with 4 bases sitting between them. The CDR3 sequence: CASSLHTEAFF. The CDR3 DNA sequence: TGTGCCAGCAGTCTACACACTGAAGCTTTCTTT.

V gene TRBV12-3 or TRBV12-4 combines with J gene TRBJ2-3; tentative D call: TRBD2 (5 bases). Trimming left V 5 bases short and J 2 bases short, with 14 bases between. The CDR3 has 15 residues. The DNA of the CDR3 is TGTGCCAGCAGTGTCGGCGCGCGGGCCACAGATACGCAGTATTTT. It translates to CASSVGARATDTQYF.

The chain employs TRBV7-2 and TRBJ2-7, with a possible D match to TRBD2 (6 bases). Germline CDR1 is SGHTA and CDR2 is FQGNSA. The CDR3 is 14 amino acids. The V and J ends lost 1 base and 4 bases respectively, with 11 bases between them. The CDR3 loop reads CASSLEPSEYEQYF. CDR3 nucleotide sequence: TGTGCCAGCAGCTTAGAACCTAGCGAGTACGAGCAGTACTTC.

The table lists this clonotype with a few counts. The V gene is TRBV6-5, the J gene TRBJ2-3, with D hard to call. Germline V gene sequence: CDR1 MNHEY, CDR2 SVGAGI. Between the trimmed V and J ends, which lost 6 bases and 4 bases, there was a span of 11 bases. This CDR3 contains 13 residues. The DNA for the CDR3 is TGTGCCAGCAGAACGCTCTATTCAGATACGCAGTATTTT. Translation gives CASRTLYSDTQYF.

The V and J genes are TRBV10-3 and TRBJ2-5, with a possible D match to TRBD2 (5 bases). Germline CDR1 ENHRY, CDR2 SYGVKD. The CDR3 is 14 residues long. Trimming removed 6 bases from V and 5 bases from J, with 16 bases in between. CDR3 amino acids: CAISGPHRGETQYF. The CDR3 DNA sequence: TGTGCCATCAGCGGACCCCACCGCGGGGAGACCCAGTACTTC.

This clonotype has only a few counts. This chain joins TRBV4-1 and TRBJ2-2, with 9 bases aligning to TRBD1. In germline, CDR1 is MGHRA, CDR2 YSYEKL. The CDR3 is made up of 18 amino acids. Trimming at V came to 1 base and at J to 6 bases, leaving 12 bases not matched to a gene. CDR3 in DNA: TGCGCCAGCAGCCAAGTTCCCCCGGGACAGGGCTTTGCCGGGGAGCTGTTTTTT. Translating gives CASSQVPPGQGFAGELFF.

CDR3 region: CASSFGENYGYTF. The CDR3 bases are TGTGCCAGCAGCTTCGGGGAAAACTATGGCTACACCTTC. The rearrangement uses TRBV5-6 and TRBJ1-2, with D hard to call. The CDR3 length is 13 residues. Germline loops: CDR1 SGHDT, CDR2 YYEEEE. V lost 2 bases to trimming and J lost 2 bases, with 7 bases between them.

In its sample, this clonotype was seen a few times. This chain connects TRBV2 to TRBJ2-2, with D possibly TRBD2 on 5 matching bases. CDR1 and CDR2 (germline): SNHLY, FYNNEI. The V end was cut by 8 bases, the J end by 3 bases, with 7 bases between. The CDR3 is made up of 12 amino acids. CDR3 coding DNA: TGTGCCAGCGGAGCGGACACCGGGGAGCTGTTTTTT. Amino acids: CASGADTGELFF.

This clonotype has only a few counts. The chain couples TRBV5-1 to TRBJ2-4; D is perhaps TRBD1 (5 bases). The germline CDR1 and CDR2 sequences are SGHRS and YFSETQ. This CDR3 spans 15 amino acids. Trimming pared 5 bases from V and 2 bases from J, leaving 14 bases between. The CDR3 DNA sequence: TGCGCCAGCAGTTGGACACCGGGCCCCAAAAACATTCAGTACTTC. Its translation is CASSWTPGPKNIQYF.

This clonotype was picked up a small number of times. The chain uses TRBV10-3 and TRBJ2-7, with D possibly called TRBD1 or TRBD2 (6 bases each). V was pared by 1 base and J by 4 bases, with 14 bases between. The length of the CDR3 is 15 residues. Looked up from germline, CDR1 is ENHRY and CDR2 is SYGVKD. The CDR3 is CAISELGGMRYEQYF. Written as DNA, the CDR3 is TGTGCCATCAGTGAGTTAGGGGGGATGAGATACGAGCAGTACTTC.

The table lists this clonotype with many counts. V usage is TRBV4-1 and J usage is TRBJ2-5, with a weak D call TRBD2 (6 bases). The V gene lost 6 bases and the J gene lost 2 bases, with 13 bases spanning the gap. The CDR3 loop spans 14 amino acids. Germline V lookup: CDR1 MGHRA, CDR2 YSYEKL. CDR3 bases: TGCGCCAGCAGGGCCGCGGGGCTGCAAGAGACCCAGTACTTC. Translated: CASRAAGLQETQYF.

This clonotype was observed at least ten times. In DNA form, the CDR3 reads TGTGCCAGCAGCTTAAGAGTGGCCGGGGAGCTGTTTTTT. Its protein is CASSLRVAGELFF. The genes are TRBV7-9 and TRBJ2-2; D gene uncertain. Trimming left V 2 bases short and J 6 bases short, with 7 bases between. This CDR3 has 13 residues. The germline V gene encodes CDR1 SEHNR and CDR2 FQNEAQ (reference sequence).

This clonotype has more than one count but fewer than ten. The chain uses TRBV7-9 and TRBJ2-5, with D perhaps TRBD1 (6 bases). Germline-derived CDR1 and CDR2 are SEHNR and FQNEAQ (reference sequence). The CDR3 is 13 amino acids. V was clipped by 10 bases and J by 5 bases, with 17 bases between them. The CDR3 region has the DNA TGTGCCATCTCCGGGACATCGGTGGAGACCCAGTACTTC. Its translation is CAISGTSVETQYF. Looking up the rest from reference TRBV7-9 and TRBJ2-5 gives the full variable domain: DTGVSQNPRHKITKRGQNVTFRCDPISEHNRLYWYRQTLGQGPEFLTYFQNEAQLEKSRLLSDRFSAERPKGSFSTLEIQRTEQGDSAMYLCAISGTSVETQYFGPGTRLLVL.

The chain combines TRBV4-3 with TRBJ1-4; 8 bases are a match to TRBD1. This CDR3 comprises 18 residues. Germline CDR1 LGHNA, CDR2 YSLEER. The V and J ends lost 4 bases and 7 bases, in that order; junction bases with no gene match: 17. CDR3 in DNA: TGCGCCAGCAGCCGGGATGCAGACAGGGGAAATGGGCGTGAAAAACTGTTTTTT. It yields the protein CASSRDADRGNGREKLFF.

This clonotype was seen a handful of times. The genes are TRBV29-1 and TRBJ2-7, with D possibly TRBD1 on 5 matching bases. The V end lost 6 bases, the J end lost 0 bases, and 12 bases lay between the germline ends. Germline V gene sequence: CDR1 SQVTM, CDR2 ANQGSEA. This CDR3 has 13 amino acids. The CDR3 DNA reads TGCAGCGTCCGAACAGGAACCTCCTACGAGCAGTACGTC. This encodes CSVRTGTSYEQYV.

The gene calls are TRBV6-4 and TRBJ2-7; the D gene is possibly TRBD2 (6 bases). CDR3 length: 17 residues. The germline gives CDR1 MRHNA, CDR2 SNTAGT. Trimming shortened V by 0 bases and J by 2 bases, and 17 bases separated the two germline ends. CDR3 in DNA: TGTGCCAGCAGTGACTCGTTTCGGGCAGCGGGTCCCTACGAGCAGTACTTC. Translating it yields CASSDSFRAAGPYEQYF.

V is TRBV4-1 and J is TRBJ2-7; unclear D gene. Germline V gene sequence: CDR1 MGHRA, CDR2 YSYEKL. With 1 base removed from V and 2 bases from J, the gap between germline ends came to 3 bases. The CDR3 covers 12 residues. The CDR3 DNA reads as TGCGCCAGCAGCCAAGGACCCTACGAGCAGTACTTC. It is translated as CASSQGPYEQYF.

The V call is TRBV6-2 or TRBV6-3, the J call TRBJ2-7; D possibly matches TRBD1 or TRBD2 (5 bases each). Germline lookup yields CDR1 MNHEY and CDR2 SVGEGT. V lost 8 bases to trimming and J lost 2 bases, with 16 bases between them. The CDR3 length is 14 residues. Here the CDR3 DNA reads TGTGCCAGCGGCCGGGACGAACAAGCCTACGAGCAGTACTTC. Translation: CASGRDEQAYEQYF.

This clonotype occurred many times. The rearrangement links TRBV4-3 to TRBJ1-1; D remains ambiguous. Germline V CDR1 and CDR2: LGHNA, YSLEER. The CDR3 totals 15 residues. Trimming took off 1 base at V and 2 bases at J, with 11 bases between the two ends. This chain's CDR3 is CASSQVMGVNTEAFF. The CDR3 region has the DNA TGCGCCAGCAGCCAAGTGATGGGTGTTAACACTGAAGCTTTCTTT.

The chain is built from TRBV11-2 and TRBJ2-5; 9 nucleotides agree with TRBD1. CDR3 size: 15 residues. The V segment lost 5 bases and the J segment 7 bases; nucleotides outside the gene matches: 11. CDR1 is SGHAT, CDR2 FQNNGV, per germline. The CDR3 bases are TGTGCCAGCAGCGCGGGGAGGACAGGGGAAGGGACCCAGTACTTC. It translates to CASSAGRTGEGTQYF.

J is TRBJ2-3 and V is TRBV9; 8 bases agree with TRBD2. In germline, CDR1 is SGDLS, CDR2 YYNGEE. V gave up 2 bases and J gave up 8 bases; unmatched junction bases: 10. The length of the CDR3 is 15 residues. The CDR3 is CASSVAGRVSATQYF. The CDR3 nucleotides are TGTGCCAGCAGCGTGGCCGGGAGGGTCAGTGCTACGCAGTATTTT. The complete variable domain, with remaining parts taken from reference TRBV9 and TRBJ2-3, reads DSGVTQTPKHLITATGQRVTLRCSPRSGDLSVYWYQQSLDQGLQFLIQYYNGEERAKGNILERFSAQQFPDLHSELNLSSLELGDSALYFCASSVAGRVSATQYFGPGTRLTVL.

There are a few counts of this clonotype. The V and J genes are TRBV6-5 and TRBJ1-1; 7 bases agree with TRBD1. The CDR3 is made up of 16 amino acids. Germline V gives CDR1 MNHEY, CDR2 SVGAGI. The ends lost 6 bases at V and 1 base at J; junction bases unmatched: 11. CDR3 sequence (DNA): TGTGCCAGCAGGAACCGGGACAGACACGGGAACACTGAAGCTTTCTTT. This gives the protein CASRNRDRHGNTEAFF.

This clonotype turned up a few times. This chain links TRBV5-6 with TRBJ2-3; D is ambiguous. This CDR3 has 15 residues. V was trimmed by 0 bases and J by 2 bases, leaving 10 bases between them. Germline assignment: CDR1 SGHDT and CDR2 YYEEEE. The CDR3 sequence is CASSLAYLSTDTQYF. The CDR3, as DNA: TGTGCCAGCAGCTTGGCTTACCTTTCCACAGATACGCAGTATTTT.